This is a list of T cell receptor beta chains from one sample in a study of blood T cell repertoires in COVID-19. Here immunoSEQ multiplex PCR was the method, and the copy in TCRdb shows in-frame clones only, minus some. Among roughly 160,000 clones listed, around 79% were seen once. The specimen was PBMCs or T cells enriched from blood (not recorded which). The receptors were gathered from a woman in her seventies in a cohort exposed to, infected with or recovered from COVID-19 (not recorded which). CDR3s include the opening cysteine and the closing phenylalanine or tryptophan. A D gene is named only where the DNA matches it firmly. Rows give clone size only sometimes, using once, few, many, or a class for an expanded clone.

v_gene	d_gene	j_gene	abundance	CDR3aa	CDR3nt
TRBV4-2	-	TRBJ2-2	few	CASSQGHRNTGELFF	TGTGCCAGCAGCCAGGGACACCGGAACACCGGGGAGCTGTTTTTT
TRBV5-1	-	TRBJ2-5	-	CASSLAGGETQYF	TGCGCCAGCAGCTTGGCCGGCGGGGAGACCCAGTACTTC
TRBV6-9	TRBD2	TRBJ2-1	-	CAARGVVTACLGIGKNEQFF	TGTGCCGCCCGGGGGGTGGTGACAGCCTGTCTCGGGATAGGTAAGAATGAGCAGTTCTTC
TRBV28	-	TRBJ2-5	once	CASSSRGWEETQYF	TGTGCCAGCAGTTCGCGGGGTTGGGAAGAGACCCAGTACTTC
TRBV5-4	-	TRBJ1-6	once	CASSAQGDGSPLHF	TGTGCCAGCAGCGCGCAGGGTGATGGGTCACCCCTCCACTTT
TRBV5-5	TRBD1	TRBJ1-5	-	CASAPPGQGHQPQHF	TGTGCCAGCGCCCCCCCGGGACAGGGTCATCAGCCCCAGCATTTT
TRBV7-8	TRBD1	TRBJ2-2	-	CASSPGQGSTGELFF	TGTGCCAGCAGCCCGGGACAGGGGTCCACCGGGGAGCTGTTTTTT
TRBV5-1	TRBD1	TRBJ2-2	-	CASSLLGQGNAGELFF	TGCGCCAGCAGCCTCCTGGGACAGGGGAACGCCGGGGAGCTGTTTTTT
TRBV29-1	TRBD2	TRBJ2-2	few	CSARREDRTGELFF	TGCAGCGCGCGTCGGGAGGATAGGACCGGGGAGCTGTTTTTT
TRBV28	-	TRBJ2-4	-	CASSLEGSNIQYF	TGTGCCAGCAGTTTGGAAGGGAGCAACATTCAGTACTTC
TRBV7-2	TRBD2	TRBJ2-3	-	CASSSSPSGSGTDTQYF	TGTGCCAGCAGCTCCAGTCCTAGCGGGAGTGGGACAGATACGCAGTATTTT
TRBV5-1	-	TRBJ2-5	-	CASSPGWGETQYF	TGCGCCAGCAGCCCAGGGTGGGGAGAGACCCAGTACTTC
TRBV9	-	TRBJ1-2	-	CASSVAGSGNYGYTF	TGTGCCAGCAGCGTGGCAGGGTCAGGGAACTATGGCTACACCTTC
TRBV27	-	TRBJ2-7	-	CASSLWPQQGGSYEQYF	TGTGCCAGCAGTTTATGGCCCCAGCAGGGAGGCTCCTACGAGCAGTACTTC
TRBV19	-	TRBJ1-2	-	CASSIGPRGYGYTF	TGTGCCAGTAGTATAGGCCCCAGGGGCTATGGCTACACCTTC
TRBV3-1/TRBV3-2	TRBD2	TRBJ2-1	-	CASSQEFDSGVYNEQFF	TGTGCCAGCAGCCAAGAGTTCGATAGCGGGGTGTACAATGAGCAGTTCTTC
TRBV9	-	TRBJ1-6	-	CASSVEEAGSPLHF	TGTGCCAGCAGCGTAGAGGAAGCGGGTTCACCCCTCCACTTT
TRBV19	TRBD2	TRBJ2-7	-	CATSGTSGFHNEQYF	TGTGCCACCTCAGGGACTAGCGGTTTCCATAACGAGCAGTACTTC
TRBV9	TRBD1	TRBJ1-1	-	CASSVTGGTEAFF	TGTGCCAGCAGCGTGACAGGGGGCACTGAAGCTTTCTTT
TRBV28	TRBD1	TRBJ2-1	-	CAGSLFPGQGVNEQFF	TGTGCCGGCAGTTTATTTCCGGGACAGGGGGTCAATGAGCAGTTCTTC
TRBV19	-	TRBJ1-3	-	CASTSDTGNTIYF	TGTGCCAGTACCTCGGACACTGGAAACACCATATATTTT
TRBV5-5	TRBD2	TRBJ2-1	-	CASRSGRAGEQFF	TGTGCCAGCAGGAGCGGGAGGGCCGGTGAGCAGTTCTTC
TRBV2	-	TRBJ2-2	-	CASSPTSSDWELFF	TGTGCCAGCAGCCCCACCTCTTCTGACTGGGAGCTGTTTTTT
TRBV19	-	TRBJ2-6	-	CASSIAPPRQDRSGANVLTF	TGTGCCAGTAGTATTGCTCCCCCCAGACAGGACCGTTCTGGGGCCAACGTCCTGACTTTC
TRBV10-3	TRBD2	TRBJ2-3	-	CAISLTSGRGNTQYF	TGTGCCATCAGTTTGACTAGCGGGAGGGGGAATACGCAGTATTTT
TRBV5-6	-	TRBJ2-2	-	CASSYSKGKGTGELFF	TGTGCCAGCAGCTATAGTAAGGGGAAGGGTACCGGGGAGCTGTTTTTT
TRBV27	-	TRBJ2-2	-	CASSRRGGVISGELFF	TGTGCCAGCAGTCGGCGTGGAGGGGTTATATCCGGGGAGCTGTTTTTT